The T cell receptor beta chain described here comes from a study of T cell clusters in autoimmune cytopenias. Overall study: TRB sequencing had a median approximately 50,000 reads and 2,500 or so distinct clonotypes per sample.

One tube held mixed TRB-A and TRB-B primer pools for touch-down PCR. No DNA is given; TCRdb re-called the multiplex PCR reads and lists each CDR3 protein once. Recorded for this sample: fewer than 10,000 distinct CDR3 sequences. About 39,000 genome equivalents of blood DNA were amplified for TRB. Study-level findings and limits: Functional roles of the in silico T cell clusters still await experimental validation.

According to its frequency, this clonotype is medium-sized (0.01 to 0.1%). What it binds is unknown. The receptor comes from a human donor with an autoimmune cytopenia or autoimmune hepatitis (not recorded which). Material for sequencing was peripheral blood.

The CDR3 reads CARSLWGVRSSYNEQFF. V is TRBV5-3 and J is TRBJ2-1; TCRdb names TRBD1, which stays unverified in the absence of DNA. TRBV5-3 is reported as an ORF; its role is uncertain. This CDR3 has 17 residues.